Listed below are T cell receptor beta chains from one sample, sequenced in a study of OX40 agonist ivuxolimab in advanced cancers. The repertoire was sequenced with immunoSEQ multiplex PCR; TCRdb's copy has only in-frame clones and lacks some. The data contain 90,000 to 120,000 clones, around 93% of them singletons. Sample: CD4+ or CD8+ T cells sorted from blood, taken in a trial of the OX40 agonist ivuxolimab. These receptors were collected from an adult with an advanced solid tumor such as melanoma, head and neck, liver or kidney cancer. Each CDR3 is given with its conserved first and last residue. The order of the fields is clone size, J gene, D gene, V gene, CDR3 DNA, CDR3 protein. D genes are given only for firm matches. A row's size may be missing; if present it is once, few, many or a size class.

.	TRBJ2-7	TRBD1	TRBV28	TGTGCCAGCAGTTTAGTGACAGGGGGCTACGAGCAGTACTTC	CASSLVTGGYEQYF
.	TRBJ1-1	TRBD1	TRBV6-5	TGTGCCAGCAGCCTACAGGGGGTGTTGTACACTGAAGCTTTCTTT	CASSLQGVLYTEAFF
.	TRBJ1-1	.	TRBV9	TGTGCCAGCAGCCCGGAGGCGGGACAAGTGGGCCACGGAACTGAAGCTTTCTTT	CASSPEAGQVGHGTEAFF
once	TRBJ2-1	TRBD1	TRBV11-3	TGTGCCAGCAGCTTAAAGTTCGACAGGGCGTACAATGAGCAGTTCTTC	CASSLKFDRAYNEQFF
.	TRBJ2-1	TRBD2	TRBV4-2	TGTGCCAGCAGCCAGCAAGCGGGAGGTTATGCCTACAATGAGCAGTTCTTC	CASSQQAGGYAYNEQFF
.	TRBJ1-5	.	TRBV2	TGTGCCAGCAGTGAACTTGGGGCCAATCAGCCCCAGCATTTT	CASSELGANQPQHF
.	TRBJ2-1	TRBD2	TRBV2	TGTGCCAGCAACGACCTAGCGGGAGGGGTCTTTAACGAGCAGTTCTTC	CASNDLAGGVFNEQFF
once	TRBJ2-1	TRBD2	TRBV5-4	TGTGCCAGCAGCACCAGACTAGCGCCGCCCCTGGATGAGCAGTTCTTC	CASSTRLAPPLDEQFF
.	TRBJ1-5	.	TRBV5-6	TGTGCCAGCAGCTTTAGCGACTCGGGCAATCAGCCCCAGCATTTT	CASSFSDSGNQPQHF
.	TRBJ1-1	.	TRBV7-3	TGTGCCAGCAGCCGGGAAAGGGACACTGAAGCTTTCTTT	CASSRERDTEAFF
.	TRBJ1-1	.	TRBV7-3	TGTGCCAGCAGCTTGGAAATGAACACTGAAGCTTTCTTT	CASSLEMNTEAFF
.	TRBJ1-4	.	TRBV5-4	TGTGCCAGCAGCTTGGGGGCAGGGGAAAAACTGTTTTTT	CASSLGAGEKLFF
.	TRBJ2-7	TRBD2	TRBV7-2	TGTGCCAGCAGCCGCAGACTAGCGGACTCCTACGAGCAGTACTTC	CASSRRLADSYEQYF
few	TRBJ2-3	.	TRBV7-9	TGTGCCAGCAGCGATACTGATAGACTTCCTAGGGCCACAGATACGCAGTATTTT	CASSDTDRLPRATDTQYF
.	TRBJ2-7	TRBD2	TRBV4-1	TGCGCCAGCAGCCAAGGGAGCGGGAGTGGCTACGAGCAGTACTTC	CASSQGSGSGYEQYF
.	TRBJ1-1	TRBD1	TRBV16	TGTGCCAGCAGCCCACAGGGGGCCGACTACACTGAAGCTTTCTTT	CASSPQGADYTEAFF
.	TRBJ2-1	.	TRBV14	TGTGCCAGCAGCCAAGCCCTTGGGTCCACAAATCACGGGGAGCAGTTCTTC	CASSQALGSTNHGEQFF
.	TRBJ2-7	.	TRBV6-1	TGTGCCAGCAGTGTTGGCAGGGGACGCGAGCAGTACTTC	CASSVGRGREQYF
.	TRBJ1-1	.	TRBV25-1	TGTGCCAGCAGTGAATCTGGGGGGCGCGCCACTGAAGCTTTCTTT	CASSESGGRATEAFF
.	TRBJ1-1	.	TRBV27	TGTGCCAGCAGTAGATTACAGGGAGTTGCGAAGAACACTGAAGCTTTCTTT	CASSRLQGVAKNTEAFF
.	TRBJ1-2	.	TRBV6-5	TGTGCCAGCAGTTTGGCAGGCCGTAACTATGGCTACACCTTC	CASSLAGRNYGYTF
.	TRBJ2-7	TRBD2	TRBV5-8	TGTGCCAGCAGCCAAGTCTCAAGGCTAGCGGGAGGTACCGAGCAGTACTTC	CASSQVSRLAGGTEQYF
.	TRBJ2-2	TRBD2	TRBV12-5	TGTGCTAGTGGCTCGACTAGCGGGACTGCGAACACCGGGGAGCTGTTTTTT	CASGSTSGTANTGELFF
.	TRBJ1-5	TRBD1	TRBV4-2	TGTGCCAGCGGGGACAGGGTCGACCAGCCCCAGCATTTT	CASGDRVDQPQHF
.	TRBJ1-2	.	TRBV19	TGTGCCAGTAGTAAGGGCTCTGTACAGGGCGACTACTATGGCTACACCTTC	CASSKGSVQGDYYGYTF
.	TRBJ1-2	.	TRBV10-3	TGTGCCATCAGTATCAGGGAAACTGATGGCTACACCTTC	CAISIRETDGYTF
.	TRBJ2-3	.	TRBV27	TGTGCCAGCAGTTTGGGCCAGTACACAGATACGCAGTATTTT	CASSLGQYTDTQYF
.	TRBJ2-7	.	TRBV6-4	TGTGCCAGCAGTAAAGGGGATACCTACGAGCAGTACTTC	CASSKGDTYEQYF
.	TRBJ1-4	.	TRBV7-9	TGTGCCAGCAGCGAACAGGGCGTAGGTAATGAAAAACTGTTTTTT	CASSEQGVGNEKLFF
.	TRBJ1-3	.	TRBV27	TGTGCCAGCAGTAGATACCCACCTTTGGGAAACACCATATATTTT	CASSRYPPLGNTIYF
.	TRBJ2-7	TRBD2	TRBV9	TGTGCCAGCAGCGGCGGACTAGCGGGAGAATACGAGCAGTACTTC	CASSGGLAGEYEQYF
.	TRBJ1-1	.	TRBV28	TGTGCCAGCTTCCGTGGGGGCGGGAACACTGAAGCTTTCTTT	CASFRGGGNTEAFF
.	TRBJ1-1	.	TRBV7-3	TGTGCCAGCAGCTTACGGGTGCGGGACACTGAAGCTTTCTTT	CASSLRVRDTEAFF
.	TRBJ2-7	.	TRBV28	TGTGCCAGCGGGGTTAACTACGAGCAGTACTTC	CASGVNYEQYF
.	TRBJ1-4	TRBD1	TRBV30	TGTGCCTGGAGTGTTGGGACAGGGGGGGAAAAACTGTTTTTT	CAWSVGTGGEKLFF
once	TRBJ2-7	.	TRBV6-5	TGTGCCAGCAGTTACGCCGGGTTCAGCTCCTACGAGCAGTACTTC	CASSYAGFSSYEQYF